These T cell receptor beta chains were read from a single sample in a study of control samples from healthy donors and cancer patients. The repertoire was sequenced with immunoSEQ multiplex PCR; TCRdb's copy has only in-frame clones and lacks some. The sample holds 150,000 to 200,000 clones, 80% to 95% seen once. The specimen sequenced was blood. All receptors derive from a young man in good health. Each CDR3 is given with its conserved first and last residue. Fields, in order: clone size, V gene, J gene, D gene, CDR3 DNA, CDR3 protein. The D gene is left open where the match is weak. Clone size appears in some rows only: once, few, many, or a class for an expanded clone.

-	TRBV7-9	TRBJ2-3	-	TGTGCCAGCAGTATAGGCAGCACAGATACGCAGTATTTT	CASSIGSTDTQYF
-	TRBV6-5	TRBJ1-2	TRBD1	TGTGCCAGCAGCCTGACAGGGAACTATGGCTACACCTTC	CASSLTGNYGYTF
-	TRBV28	TRBJ1-1	-	TGTGCCAGCAGTCCCTTATGGGACATGAACACTGAAGCTTTCTTT	CASSPLWDMNTEAFF
-	TRBV4-1	TRBJ1-1	-	TGCGCCAGCAGCCATGCTGAGAGGGGAGGGGGGAACACTGAAGCTTTCTTT	CASSHAERGGGNTEAFF
-	TRBV6-4	TRBJ2-2	-	TGTGCCAGCAGTGAGGTACTCACCGGGGAGCTGTTTTTT	CASSEVLTGELFF
-	TRBV18	TRBJ2-7	-	TGTGCCAGCTCACGGGGGGTGGGCAGGACCTACGAGCAGTACTTC	CASSRGVGRTYEQYF
few	TRBV18	TRBJ1-5	TRBD1	TGTGCCAGCTCAGATAGAAGGACAGGGTTACCCCAGCATTTT	CASSDRRTGLPQHF
-	TRBV7-9	TRBJ2-1	TRBD1	TGTGCCAGCATGGAGGACAGGGGAAACAATGAGCAGTTCTTC	CASMEDRGNNEQFF
-	TRBV2	TRBJ1-2	TRBD1	TGTGCCAGCAGAGAAACTGAGGGACAGCCCGGCTACACCTTC	CASRETEGQPGYTF
-	TRBV6-5	TRBJ2-7	-	TGTGCCAGCGGGCGCTCCGACGAGCAGTACTTC	CASGRSDEQYF
-	TRBV10-1	TRBJ1-1	TRBD1	TGCGCCAGCAGTGCTGACAGGGGAGGTACTGAAGCTTTCTTT	CASSADRGGTEAFF
-	TRBV2	TRBJ1-2	-	TGTGCCAGCAGAAGGTTCCCCGGGGACTATGGCTACACCTTC	CASRRFPGDYGYTF
once	TRBV2	TRBJ2-7	TRBD2	TGTGCCAGCAGTATACAGCGGGGTTACGAGCAGTACTTC	CASSIQRGYEQYF
-	TRBV30	TRBJ2-1	-	TGTGCCTGGAGTGTTAGCGGCGGGCCCTACAATGAGCAGTTCTTC	CAWSVSGGPYNEQFF
-	TRBV5-4	TRBJ1-6	TRBD1	TGTGCCAGCAGCCGCAGGGGGGCCACAGGTTCACCCCTCCACTTT	CASSRRGATGSPLHF
-	TRBV6-6	TRBJ1-1	-	TGTGCCAGCAGTACCGGGACGGCTGAAGCTTTCTTT	CASSTGTAEAFF
-	TRBV30	TRBJ2-2	-	TGTGCCTGGAGTTCCGGGGCCGGGGAGCTGTTTTTT	CAWSSGAGELFF
-	TRBV20-1	TRBJ1-1	-	TGCAGTGCTAGTGTGGCGGGCGATGTGGAAGCTTTCTTT	CSASVAGDVEAFF
-	TRBV30	TRBJ2-7	TRBD1	TGTGCCTGTACAGGGGCCTACGAGCAGTACTTC	CACTGAYEQYF
-	TRBV19	TRBJ2-7	-	TGTGCCAGTAGTATCACAGGGTCCCCGGGCGAGCAGTACTTC	CASSITGSPGEQYF
-	TRBV11-2	TRBJ2-1	TRBD2	TGTGCCAGCAGCTCGTTAGCGGGGGGGCGGCCCAATGAGCAGTTCTTC	CASSSLAGGRPNEQFF
-	TRBV28	TRBJ2-5	-	TGTGCCAGCAGCAAGGACCTAGAGGGAGAGACCCAGTACTTC	CASSKDLEGETQYF
-	TRBV3-1/TRBV3-2	TRBJ2-3	TRBD1	TGTGCCAGCAGCCCGTGGACAGGGAGCACAGATACGCAGTATTTT	CASSPWTGSTDTQYF
-	TRBV5-1	TRBJ2-1	-	TGCGCCAGCAGCTTGCCAGGGGCGGACAATGAGCAGTTCTTC	CASSLPGADNEQFF
-	TRBV6-1	TRBJ1-2	-	TGTGCCAGCAGTCCGCCGCGACAGAGCCTCTATGGCTACACCTTC	CASSPPRQSLYGYTF
once	TRBV29-1	TRBJ1-2	-	TGCAGCGTTGACCGGTCTTCCTATGGCTACACCTTC	CSVDRSSYGYTF
once	TRBV5-6	TRBJ2-7	TRBD1	TGTGCCAGCAGCTTGTACAGGGGGCTGAGGTACGAGCAGTACTTC	CASSLYRGLRYEQYF
-	TRBV5-1	TRBJ2-2	TRBD1	TGCGCCAGCAGCCGGGACAGGACCTCGAACACCGGGGAGCTGTTTTTT	CASSRDRTSNTGELFF
-	TRBV12-1	TRBJ2-3	-	TGTGCCAGCAGCAACCCCAAGATGACAAACGGAAGGAAGTATTTT	CASSNPKMTNGRKYF